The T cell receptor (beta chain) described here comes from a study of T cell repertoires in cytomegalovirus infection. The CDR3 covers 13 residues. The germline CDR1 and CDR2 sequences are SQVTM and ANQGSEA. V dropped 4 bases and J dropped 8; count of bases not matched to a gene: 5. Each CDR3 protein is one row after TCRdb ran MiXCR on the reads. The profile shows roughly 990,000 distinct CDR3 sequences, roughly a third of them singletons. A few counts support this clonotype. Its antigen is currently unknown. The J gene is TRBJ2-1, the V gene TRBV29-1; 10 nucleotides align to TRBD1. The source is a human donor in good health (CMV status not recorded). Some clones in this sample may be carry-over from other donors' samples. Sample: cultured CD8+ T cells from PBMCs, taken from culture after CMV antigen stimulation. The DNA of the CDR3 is TGCAGCGTTGCGGACAGGGGGTTTGATGAGCAGTTCTTC. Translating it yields CSVADRGFDEQFF.